These T cell receptor beta chains were read from a single sample in a study of cytotoxic CD8 clonotypes in ibrutinib-treated CLL. Here immunoSEQ multiplex PCR was the method, and the copy in TCRdb shows in-frame clones only, minus some. The table includes fewer than 400,000 clones, approximately 67% detected once. The sequences come from PBMCs, collected after 36 months of ibrutinib treatment. Receptor source: a human donor with chronic lymphocytic leukemia. Both conserved end residues are trimmed from each CDR3.

j_gene | v_gene | CDR3aa
TRBJ1-1 | TRBV2 | ASRGQGWDTEAF
TRBJ1-5 | TRBV28 | ASSWGQGKWQPQH
TRBJ1-4 | TRBV5-1 | ASSLGGGAEEKLF
TRBJ2-1 | TRBV2 | ARTDLLGNEQF
TRBJ1-2 | TRBV28 | ASVGGYGYT
TRBJ2-7 | TRBV2 | ASLGSSYEQY
TRBJ2-2 | TRBV7-9 | ASSLGLSTGELF
TRBJ2-7 | TRBV4-1 | ASSHAGAPYEQY
TRBJ2-7 | TRBV10-1 | ASPEGSYEQY
TRBJ2-2 | TRBV6-6 | ASGGRMNTGELF
TRBJ2-7 | TRBV6-6 | ASSSTPGEQY
TRBJ2-7 | TRBV11-2 | ASSFYGPYEQY
TRBJ2-6 | TRBV19 | ASSIPGTVSGANVLT
TRBJ2-2 | TRBV28 | ASSSAGQSSGELF
TRBJ1-2 | TRBV18 | ASSPSKWDSYGYT
TRBJ1-1 | TRBV7-6 | ASSQISPNTEAF
TRBJ2-2 | TRBV6-5 | ASSSPGLNTGELF
TRBJ2-4 | TRBV28 | ASSSGGAGNIQY
TRBJ2-5 | TRBV7-3 | ASSLNGLAGAQETQY
TRBJ1-2 | TRBV11-2 | ASSSPPTVISGYT
TRBJ2-5 | TRBV9 | ASSVAGGEETQY
TRBJ2-3 | TRBV29-1 | SVEVAVTDTQY
TRBJ2-2 | TRBV18 | ASSPRTSGSATGELF
TRBJ2-5 | TRBV11-1 | ASSLVLPLRGRETQY
TRBJ1-5 | TRBV19 | ASSSGTGHNQPQH
TRBJ1-2 | TRBV28 | ASSYPGTGFYGYT
TRBJ2-3 | TRBV7-9 | ASTRVAPQRDTQY
TRBJ2-1 | TRBV9 | ASSVGHREEQF
TRBJ1-5 | TRBV5-6 | ASSQGHLFQPQH
TRBJ1-4 | TRBV4-3 | ASSRKGSGRVPTNEKLF
TRBJ1-1 | TRBV5-4 | ASSPRTGKGTEAF
TRBJ1-2 | TRBV10-2 | ASSVLQGGGYT
TRBJ2-1 | TRBV5-4 | ASSLPPGGSRLNEQF
TRBJ1-5 | TRBV28 | ASSPAGAFFQGTQPQH
TRBJ1-1 | TRBV9 | ASSVGPARNTEAF
TRBJ2-7 | TRBV2 | ASSDPLSTSGSSYEQY
TRBJ2-7 | TRBV18 | ASSATLAGIYEQY
TRBJ1-4 | TRBV4-3 | ASSQDTGGAFEKLF
TRBJ2-7 | TRBV7-3 | ASSLTTGPYEQY
TRBJ2-5 | TRBV28 | ASSLRNSLQETQY
TRBJ2-1 | TRBV11-3 | ASGESSYNEQF